The 26 T cell receptor beta chains below all came from one sample that was sequenced in a study of cytomegalovirus exposure and HLA in healthy donors (dated by TCRdb to 2015 to 2018). The method behind the library was the immunoSEQ multiplex PCR assay. For the multiplex PCR, a mixture combining 60 forward primers for TCR Vbeta segments and 13 reverse primers for TCR Jbeta segments was used. The table comes from immuneACCESS by way of TCRdb, which keeps in-frame sequences with V and J called. Part of the clones is missing from these tables; in studies checked, under half for an unresolved V gene and the rest for unknown reasons. Present in this sample are some 120,000 clones, roughly 69% of which were seen just once. The ten most abundant clones make up 8.2% of the sample. Sample: PBMCs. Receptors were obtained from a middle-aged woman in good health and CMV-seropositive.

The CDR3 reads CASSSGLPSTDTQYF. The CDR3, as DNA: TGTGCCAGCAGCTCCGGACTACCAAGCACAGATACGCAGTATTTT. The V gene is TRBV7-9, the J gene TRBJ2-3; a possible D gene is TRBD2 (6 bases). V was shortened by 4 bases and J by 0 bases, with 11 bases between the two germline ends. Germline CDR1 and CDR2: SEHNR and FQNEAQ (reference sequence). The CDR3 extends over 15 amino acids.

The V gene is TRBV7-9, the J gene TRBJ2-3, with D maybe TRBD2 (7 bases). Trimming took off 8 bases at V and 1 base at J, with 16 bases between the two ends. This CDR3 spans 15 amino acids. Germline-derived CDR1 and CDR2 are SEHNR and FQNEAQ (reference sequence). CDR3 coding DNA: TGTGCCAGCGGCGCTGGGGGGGGCGGCACAGATACGCAGTATTTT. Protein product: CASGAGGGGTDTQYF.

The chain combines TRBV5-4 with TRBJ1-1; D perhaps matches TRBD1 (5 bases). Germline CDR1 reads SGHNT; CDR2 reads YYREEE (reference sequence). The CDR3 has 16 residues. V was pared by 1 base and J by 1 base, with 14 bases between. CDR3 in amino acids: CASSLSYGGANTEAFF. As DNA, the CDR3 is TGTGCCAGCAGCTTGTCTTATGGAGGGGCGAACACTGAAGCTTTCTTT.

The CDR3 DNA reads as TGTGCCAGCAGTGTGGGCAGGGGAGAGACTGAAGCTTTCTTT. Translated, it gives CASSVGRGETEAFF. The chain combines TRBV2 with TRBJ1-1, with a possible D match to TRBD1 (6 bases). Germline-derived CDR1 and CDR2 are SNHLY and FYNNEI. The CDR3 runs to 14 residues. V lost 4 bases and J lost 5, with 14 bases in between.

This clone turned up a few times. The V call is TRBV6-5, the J call TRBJ1-2, with unresolved D. CDR1 and CDR2 from the germline V gene are MNHEY and SVGAGI. V was shortened by 2 bases and J by 2 bases, with 9 bases between the two germline ends. The CDR3 loop spans 14 amino acids. The CDR3 sequence: CASSYGRENYGYTF. The CDR3 region has the DNA TGTGCCAGCAGTTACGGGAGGGAGAACTATGGCTACACCTTC.

This clone was detected once. The chain employs TRBV5-1 and TRBJ1-1; 9 nucleotides match TRBD1. V lost 7 bases to trimming and J lost 6 bases; unmatched junction nucleotides: 4. CDR1 is SGHRS, CDR2 YFSETQ, per germline. The CDR3 sequence is 12 residues long. The DNA for the CDR3 is TGCGCCAGCGGACAGGGGTTGGCTGAAGCTTTCTTT. This translates into CASGQGLAEAFF.

The chain recombines TRBV7-9 with TRBJ2-7; no clear D gene. CDR3 size: 11 residues. V dropped 5 bases and J dropped 3 bases, with 5 bases sitting between them. Germline loops: CDR1 SEHNR, CDR2 FQNEAQ (reference sequence). The CDR3 protein is CASSPYYEQYF. As DNA, the CDR3 is TGTGCCAGCAGCCCCTACTACGAGCAGTACTTC.

The table lists this clone with a few counts. The chain links TRBV9 to TRBJ2-3, with TRBD2 matching 12 bases. Germline trimming cut 7 bases from V and 4 bases from J; bases unmatched to any gene: 4. Germline loops: CDR1 SGDLS, CDR2 YYNGEE. This CDR3 spans 14 amino acids. The CDR3 DNA is TGTGCCAGCGCGACTAGCGGGGGAGCAGATACGCAGTATTTT. It encodes CASATSGGADTQYF.

V usage is TRBV2 and J usage is TRBJ2-3; 8 bases fit TRBD2. Germline V gene lookup returns CDR1 SNHLY and CDR2 FYNNEI. J was trimmed by 0 bases and V by 2 bases; bases with no gene match: 19. The CDR3 has 21 amino acids. For the CDR3, the DNA is TGTGCCAGCAGTGAATGGGCGCCGCGATTTAGAATAGCGGGGAGCACAGATACGCAGTATTTT. Its protein is CASSEWAPRFRIAGSTDTQYF.

V gene TRBV5-1 combines with J gene TRBJ2-7; the D gene is possibly TRBD2 (7 bases). The CDR3 extends over 16 amino acids. Per the germline V gene, CDR1 is SGHRS and CDR2 is YFSETQ. V lost 3 bases, J lost 0 bases, and 16 bases lay in between. CDR3 residues: CASSSSWGGGSYEQYF. CDR3 DNA sequence: TGCGCCAGCAGCTCTAGCTGGGGGGGCGGCTCCTACGAGCAGTACTTC.

This chain uses TRBV2 with TRBJ1-2, with D unclear. CDR3 length: 13 amino acids. The germline V gene has CDR1 SNHLY and CDR2 FYNNEI. Trimming removed 3 bases from V and 6 bases from J, with 11 bases in between. The CDR3 DNA is TGTGCCAGCAGTGAGACACAGCCGGATGGCTACACCTTC. Protein product: CASSETQPDGYTF.

The CDR3 region is CASSPQGTEAFF. CDR3 bases: TGCGCCAGCAGCCCCCAGGGAACGGAAGCTTTCTTT. The J gene is TRBJ1-1, the V gene TRBV4-1; D possibly corresponds to TRBD1 (5 bases). Germline CDR1 reads MGHRA; CDR2 reads YSYEKL. V lost 4 bases and J lost 8, with 11 bases in between. The CDR3 length is 12 residues.

The sample holds a few counts of this clone. The chain links TRBV2 to TRBJ2-5; 9 positions agree with TRBD2. This CDR3 has 14 residues. The J segment lost 5 bases and the V segment lost 0 bases, leaving 1 base of the junction unmatched. CDR1 is SNHLY, CDR2 FYNNEI, per germline. CDR3 protein: CASSEATSGETQYF. The CDR3 DNA sequence: TGTGCCAGCAGTGAAGCAACTAGCGGGGAGACCCAGTACTTC.

The rearrangement joins TRBV4-3 to TRBJ1-2, with a possible D match to TRBD1 (5 bases). The CDR3 is 16 amino acids. The germline V gene has CDR1 LGHNA and CDR2 YSLEER. V lost 0 bases and J 4 bases, leaving 15 bases between the germline ends. The CDR3 reads CASSQDLGGGSYGYTF. CDR3 coding DNA: TGCGCCAGCAGCCAAGACCTAGGTGGGGGGAGCTATGGCTACACCTTC.

This chain joins TRBV11-2 and TRBJ1-3, with no clear D. Germline-derived CDR1 and CDR2 are SGHAT and FQNNGV. The CDR3 consists of 14 residues. The V end lost 1 base, the J end lost 2 bases, and 6 bases lay between the germline ends. The CDR3 region is CASSLGQAGNTIYF. The CDR3 DNA reads TGTGCCAGCAGCTTAGGCCAGGCTGGAAACACCATATATTTT. Combining the CDR3 with reference TRBV11-2 and TRBJ1-3 gives the whole variable domain EAGVAQSPRYKIIEKRQSVAFWCNPISGHATLYWYQQILGQGPKLLIQFQNNGVVDDSQLPKDRFSAERLKGVDSTLKIQPAKLEDSAVYLCASSLGQAGNTIYFGEGSWLTVV.

This clone was picked up a small number of times. V and J are TRBV18 and TRBJ1-6; TRBD1 matches 10 bases. The V gene's germline CDR1 is KGHSH and CDR2 LQKENI. After removal of 5 bases from V and 8 bases from J, the junction contained 6 bases not matched to a gene. This CDR3 spans 15 amino acids. The CDR3: CASSFSGTGDSPLHF. DNA for the CDR3: TGTGCCAGCTCATTCTCCGGGACAGGGGATTCACCCCTCCACTTT. The whole variable domain, remainder taken from reference TRBV18 and TRBJ1-6, is NAGVMQNPRHLVRRRGQEARLRCSPMKGHSHVYWYRQLPEEGLKFMVYLQKENIIDESGMPKERFSAEFPKEGPSILRIQQVVRGDSAAYFCASSFSGTGDSPLHFGNGTRLTVT.

The chain joins TRBV4-1 to TRBJ2-7; the D gene is possibly TRBD1 (6 bases). V lost 1 base to trimming and J lost 3 bases, with 13 bases between them. The germline V gene encodes CDR1 MGHRA and CDR2 YSYEKL. The CDR3 consists of 15 residues. The CDR3 bases are TGCGCCAGCAGCCAAGCGACAGGATACTTCTACGAGCAGTACTTC. Its protein is CASSQATGYFYEQYF.

Only a few counts were recorded for this clone. The rearrangement uses TRBV7-6 and TRBJ2-4, with D perhaps TRBD1 (6 bases). Germline V gene sequence: CDR1 SGHVS, CDR2 FNYEAQ. The V end lost 1 base, the J end lost 8 bases, and 9 bases lay between the germline ends. The CDR3 extends over 13 amino acids. CDR3 nucleotides: TGTGCCAGCAGCTTAGAGGGGGAAGACATTCAGTACTTC. Its translation is CASSLEGEDIQYF.

This clone came up once. The rearrangement joins TRBV5-6 to TRBJ2-1, with a weak D call TRBD2 (5 bases). There are 13 residues in the CDR3. The V gene's germline CDR1 is SGHDT and CDR2 YYEEEE. V dropped 2 bases and J dropped 8 bases, with 11 bases sitting between them. For the CDR3, the DNA is TGTGCCAGCAGCTTTTTGGAGGCCGATGAGCAGTTCTTC. Its translation: CASSFLEADEQFF. The entire variable domain, with the rest obtained from reference TRBV5-6 and TRBJ2-1, is as follows: DAGVTQSPTHLIKTRGQQVTLRCSPKSGHDTVSWYQQALGQGPQFIFQYYEEEERQRGNFPDRFSGHQFPNYSSELNVNALLLGDSALYLCASSFLEADEQFFGPGTRLTVL.

V usage is TRBV5-1 and J usage is TRBJ1-2, with 8 bases fitting TRBD1. J gave up 4 bases and V 6 bases, and 5 bases lay outside the gene matches. Germline values: CDR1 SGHRS, CDR2 YFSETQ. There are 13 residues in the CDR3. The CDR3 nucleotides are TGCGCCAGCAATTCGGACAGGGCCTATGGCTACACCTTC. Protein product: CASNSDRAYGYTF. Full variable domain (missing parts from reference TRBV5-1 and TRBJ1-2): KAGVTQTPRYLIKTRGQQVTLSCSPISGHRSVSWYQQTPGQGLQFLFEYFSETQRNKGNFPGRFSGRQFSNSRSEMNVSTLELGDSALYLCASNSDRAYGYTFGSGTRLTVV.

This chain joins TRBV7-9 and TRBJ2-5; TRBD1 agrees at 7 bases. The J segment lost 1 base and the V segment lost 1 base, leaving 6 bases of the junction unmatched. Germline CDR1 reads SEHNR; CDR2 reads FQNEAQ (reference sequence). The CDR3 consists of 16 residues. CDR3 DNA sequence: TGTGCCAGCAGCTTAGGGAGGACAGGAGTCCAAGAGACCCAGTACTTC. Its protein product is CASSLGRTGVQETQYF.

The chain has TRBV19 and TRBJ1-2; TRBD1 matches at 7 bases. The V gene end was trimmed by 4 bases and the J gene end by 2 bases; junction bases not matched to a gene: 4. The germline gives CDR1 LNHDA, CDR2 SQIVND (reference sequence). The CDR3 is made up of 14 amino acids. DNA of the CDR3: TGTGCCAGTAGTAGGACAGGAGGGAACTATGGCTACACCTTC. Residues: CASSRTGGNYGYTF.

This clone came up a few times. The rearrangement uses TRBV5-4 and TRBJ2-7; 8 bases align to TRBD2. CDR1 is SGHNT and CDR2 is YYREEE in the germline V gene (reference sequence). This CDR3 comprises 16 residues. Germline trimming cut 0 bases from V and 7 bases from J; bases unmatched to any gene: 12. CDR3 region: CASSLARSGGGKEQYF. In DNA, the CDR3 is TGTGCCAGCAGCTTGGCCAGAAGCGGGGGAGGAAAAGAGCAGTACTTC.

A few counts support this clone. The rearrangement uses TRBV2 and TRBJ2-7; 9 nucleotides match TRBD1. The CDR3 has 14 residues. Germline CDR1 SNHLY, CDR2 FYNNEI. Germline trimming cut 7 bases from V and 5 bases from J; bases unmatched to any gene: 9. CDR3: CASTRDREPNEQYF. In DNA, the CDR3 is TGTGCCAGCACCCGGGACAGGGAACCCAACGAGCAGTACTTC.

The chain uses TRBV6-6 and TRBJ2-4, with TRBD2 matching over 11 bases. Unmatched junction bases numbered 9, after V lost 6 bases and J lost 5 bases. The germline CDR1 and CDR2 sequences are MNHNY and SVGAGI (reference sequence). The CDR3 is made up of 16 amino acids. The CDR3 nucleotides read TGTGCCAGCAGCCGCACCATTAGCGGGGGGGAAAACATTCAGTACTTC. Protein: CASSRTISGGENIQYF.

This clone has more than one count but fewer than ten. This rearrangement joins TRBV10-3 to TRBJ1-1; maybe TRBD1 (5 bases). The CDR3 spans 12 residues. Germline CDR1 is ENHRY and CDR2 is SYGVKD. Deletions cut 6 bases from V and 4 bases from J, with 9 bases between. CDR3 loop: CAISHGGTEAFF. CDR3 nucleotides: TGTGCCATCAGCCACGGGGGCACTGAAGCTTTCTTT.